This TCR beta chain emerged from a study of CD8 T cells in Susac syndrome. V lost 6 bases and J lost 2; bases outside the gene matches: 10. The germline V gene encodes CDR1 LNHNV and CDR2 YYDKDF (reference sequence). This CDR3 spans 16 amino acids. A quantity of about 0.45 to 1 ug RNA underwent reverse transcription using random hexamers. TCRdb fed the immunoSEQ multiplex PCR reads into MiXCR, producing one record per CDR3 protein. Of over 350,000 distinct CDR3 sequences detected, approximately 85% appear once; the ten largest clones hold about 0.1%. Sequencing was carried out using CD8+ T cells from PBMCs. The chain carries TRBV15 and TRBJ2-7; 10 bases line up with TRBD2. The TCR was taken from a human donor with multiple sclerosis. As DNA, the CDR3 is TGTGCCACCAGGGGGGAGGGGACTAGCGTGCCCTACGAGCAGTACTTC. Residues: CATRGEGTSVPYEQYF.